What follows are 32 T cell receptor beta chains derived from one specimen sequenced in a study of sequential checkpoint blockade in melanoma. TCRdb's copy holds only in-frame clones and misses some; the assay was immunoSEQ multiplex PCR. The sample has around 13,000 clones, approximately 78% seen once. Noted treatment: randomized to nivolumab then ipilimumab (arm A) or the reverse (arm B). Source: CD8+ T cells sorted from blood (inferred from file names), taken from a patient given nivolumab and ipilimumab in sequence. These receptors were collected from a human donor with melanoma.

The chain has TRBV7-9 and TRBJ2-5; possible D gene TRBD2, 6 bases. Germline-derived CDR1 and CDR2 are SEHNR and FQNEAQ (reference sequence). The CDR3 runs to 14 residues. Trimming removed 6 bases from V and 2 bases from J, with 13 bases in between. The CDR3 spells CASSKLEGQETQYF. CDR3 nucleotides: TGTGCCAGCAGTAAGCTGGAGGGTCAAGAGACCCAGTACTTC.

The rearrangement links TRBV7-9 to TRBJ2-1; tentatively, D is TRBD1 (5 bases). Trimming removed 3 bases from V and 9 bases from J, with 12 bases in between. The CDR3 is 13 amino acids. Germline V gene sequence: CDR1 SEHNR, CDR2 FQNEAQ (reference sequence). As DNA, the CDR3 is TGTGCCAGCAGCTTTGGGGCTATGGGTGAGCAGTTCTTC. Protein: CASSFGAMGEQFF.

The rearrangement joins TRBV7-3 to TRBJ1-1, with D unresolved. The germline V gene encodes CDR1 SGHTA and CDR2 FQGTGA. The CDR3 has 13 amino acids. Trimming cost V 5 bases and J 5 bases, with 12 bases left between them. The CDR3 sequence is CASSPNIGTEAFF. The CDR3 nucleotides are TGTGCCAGCAGCCCTAACATCGGGACTGAAGCTTTCTTT.

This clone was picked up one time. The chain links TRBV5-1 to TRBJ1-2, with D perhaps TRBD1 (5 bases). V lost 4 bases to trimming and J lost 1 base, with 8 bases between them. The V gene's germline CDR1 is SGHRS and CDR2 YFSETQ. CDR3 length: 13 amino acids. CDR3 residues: CASSPGLNYGYTF. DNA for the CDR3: TGCGCCAGCAGCCCGGGACTTAACTATGGCTACACCTTC. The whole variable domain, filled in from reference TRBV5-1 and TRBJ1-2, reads KAGVTQTPRYLIKTRGQQVTLSCSPISGHRSVSWYQQTPGQGLQFLFEYFSETQRNKGNFPGRFSGRQFSNSRSEMNVSTLELGDSALYLCASSPGLNYGYTFGSGTRLTVV.

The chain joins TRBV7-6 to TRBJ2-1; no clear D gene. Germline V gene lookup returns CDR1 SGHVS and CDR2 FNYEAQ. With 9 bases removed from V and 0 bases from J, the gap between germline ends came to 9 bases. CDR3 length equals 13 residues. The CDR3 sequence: CASSISSYNEQFF. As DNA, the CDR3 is TGTGCCAGTTCCATCAGCTCCTACAATGAGCAGTTCTTC.

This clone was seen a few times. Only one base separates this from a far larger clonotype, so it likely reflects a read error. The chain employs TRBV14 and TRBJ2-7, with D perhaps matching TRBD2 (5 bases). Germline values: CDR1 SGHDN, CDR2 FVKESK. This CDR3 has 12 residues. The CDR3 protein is CASSRGPYDQYF. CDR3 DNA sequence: TGTGCCAGCAGCCGCGGGCCCTACGATCAGTACTTC.

CDR3 region: CASGPRAEDYGYTF. CDR3 bases: TGTGCTAGTGGTCCGCGGGCTGAGGACTATGGCTACACCTTC. The chain carries TRBV12-5 and TRBJ1-2; D ambiguous. Per germline, CDR1 LGHNT and CDR2 FRNRAP. CDR3 length equals 14 residues. Trimming cost V 5 bases and J 3 bases, with 13 bases left between them.

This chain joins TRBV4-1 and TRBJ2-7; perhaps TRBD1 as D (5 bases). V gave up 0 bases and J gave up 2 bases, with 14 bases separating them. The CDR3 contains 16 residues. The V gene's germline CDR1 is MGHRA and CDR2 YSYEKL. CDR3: CASSQDWAGPTYEQYF. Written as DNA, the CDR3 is TGCGCCAGCAGCCAAGATTGGGCAGGGCCAACCTACGAGCAGTACTTC.

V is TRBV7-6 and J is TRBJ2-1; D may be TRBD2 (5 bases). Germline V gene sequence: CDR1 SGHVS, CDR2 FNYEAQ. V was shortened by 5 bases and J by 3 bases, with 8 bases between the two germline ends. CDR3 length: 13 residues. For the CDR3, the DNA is TGTGCCAGCAGCCGAGGGTACTACAATGAGCAGTTCTTC. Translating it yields CASSRGYYNEQFF.

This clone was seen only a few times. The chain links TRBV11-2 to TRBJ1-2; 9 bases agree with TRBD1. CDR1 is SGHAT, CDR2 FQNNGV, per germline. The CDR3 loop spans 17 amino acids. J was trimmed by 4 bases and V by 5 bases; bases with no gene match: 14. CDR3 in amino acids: CASSADPGTGSFYGYTF. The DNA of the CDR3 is TGTGCCAGCAGCGCAGACCCCGGGACAGGGTCCTTCTATGGCTACACCTTC.

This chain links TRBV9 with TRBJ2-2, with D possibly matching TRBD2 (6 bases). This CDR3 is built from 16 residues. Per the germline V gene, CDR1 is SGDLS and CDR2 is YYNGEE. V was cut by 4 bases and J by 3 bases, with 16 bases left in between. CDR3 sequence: CASSPPGTPYTGELFF. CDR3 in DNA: TGTGCCAGCAGCCCCCCCGGGACTCCATACACCGGGGAGCTGTTTTTT.

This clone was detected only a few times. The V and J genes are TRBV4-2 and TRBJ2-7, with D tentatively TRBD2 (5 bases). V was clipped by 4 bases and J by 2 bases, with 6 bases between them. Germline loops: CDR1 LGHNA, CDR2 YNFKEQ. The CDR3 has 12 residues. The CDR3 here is CASSRGPYEQYF. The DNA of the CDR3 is TGTGCCAGCAGCCGCGGGCCCTACGAGCAGTACTTC.

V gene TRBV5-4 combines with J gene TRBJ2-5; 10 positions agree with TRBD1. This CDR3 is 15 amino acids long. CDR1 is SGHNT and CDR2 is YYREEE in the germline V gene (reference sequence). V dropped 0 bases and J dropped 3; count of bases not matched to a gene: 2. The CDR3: CASSLVGQGKETQYF. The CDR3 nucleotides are TGTGCCAGCAGCTTGGTGGGACAGGGGAAAGAGACCCAGTACTTC.

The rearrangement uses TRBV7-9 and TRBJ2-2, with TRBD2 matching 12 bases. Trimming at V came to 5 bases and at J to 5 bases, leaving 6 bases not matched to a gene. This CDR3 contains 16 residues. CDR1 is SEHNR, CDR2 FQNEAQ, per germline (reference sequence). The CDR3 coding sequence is TGTGCCAGCAGCCCCACTAGCGGGGGGACGACCGGGGAGCTGTTTTTT. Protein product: CASSPTSGGTTGELFF.

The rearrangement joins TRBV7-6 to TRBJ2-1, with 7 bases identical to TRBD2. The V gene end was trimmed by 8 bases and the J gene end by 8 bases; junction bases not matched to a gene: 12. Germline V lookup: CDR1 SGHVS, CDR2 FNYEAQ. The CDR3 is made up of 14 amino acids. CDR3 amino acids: CASGRGVGSDEQFF. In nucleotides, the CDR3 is TGTGCCAGCGGGAGGGGAGTGGGGAGCGATGAGCAGTTCTTC. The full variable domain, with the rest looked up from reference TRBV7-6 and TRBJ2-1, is GAGVSQSPRYKVTKRGQDVALRCDPISGHVSLYWYRQALGQGPEFLTYFNYEAQQDKSGLPNDRFSAERPEGSISTLTIQRTEQRDSAMYRCASGRGVGSDEQFFGPGTRLTVL.

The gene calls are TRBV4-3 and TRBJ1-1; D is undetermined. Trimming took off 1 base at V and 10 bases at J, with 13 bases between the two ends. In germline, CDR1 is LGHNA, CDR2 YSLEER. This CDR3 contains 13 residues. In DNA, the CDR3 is TGCGCCAGCAGCCAAGCATGGTCAGTGGTAGCTTTCTTT. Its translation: CASSQAWSVVAFF.

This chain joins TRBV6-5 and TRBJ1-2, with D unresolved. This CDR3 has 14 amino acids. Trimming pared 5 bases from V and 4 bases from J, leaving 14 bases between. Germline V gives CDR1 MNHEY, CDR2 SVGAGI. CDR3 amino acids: CASSTLGFRYGYTF. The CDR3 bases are TGTGCCAGCAGTACCTTGGGCTTTCGCTATGGCTACACCTTC.

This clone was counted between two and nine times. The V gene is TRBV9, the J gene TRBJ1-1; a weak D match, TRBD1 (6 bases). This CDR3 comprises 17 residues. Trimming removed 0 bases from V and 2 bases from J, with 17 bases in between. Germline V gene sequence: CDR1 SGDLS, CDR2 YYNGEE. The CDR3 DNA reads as TGTGCCAGCAGCGTAGGATCTCTGACAGGAGGTAACACTGAAGCTTTCTTT. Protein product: CASSVGSLTGGNTEAFF.

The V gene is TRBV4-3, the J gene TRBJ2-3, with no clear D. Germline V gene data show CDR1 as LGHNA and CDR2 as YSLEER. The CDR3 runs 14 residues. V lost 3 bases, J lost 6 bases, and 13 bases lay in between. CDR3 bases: TGCGCCAGCAGCCAGTCTAGATCCTCGGATACGCAGTATTTT. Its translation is CASSQSRSSDTQYF.

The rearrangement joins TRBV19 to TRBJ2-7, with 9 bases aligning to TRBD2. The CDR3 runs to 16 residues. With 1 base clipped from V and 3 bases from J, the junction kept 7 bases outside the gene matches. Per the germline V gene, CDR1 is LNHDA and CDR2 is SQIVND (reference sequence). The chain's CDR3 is CASSIVSSGAYYEQYF. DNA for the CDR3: TGTGCCAGTAGTATAGTCTCTAGCGGGGCCTACTACGAGCAGTACTTC. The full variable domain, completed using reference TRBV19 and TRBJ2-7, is DGGITQSPKYLFRKEGQNVTLSCEQNLNHDAMYWYRQDPGQGLRLIYYSQIVNDFQKGDIAEGYSVSREKKESFPLTVTSAQKNPTAFYLCASSIVSSGAYYEQYFGPGTRLTVT.

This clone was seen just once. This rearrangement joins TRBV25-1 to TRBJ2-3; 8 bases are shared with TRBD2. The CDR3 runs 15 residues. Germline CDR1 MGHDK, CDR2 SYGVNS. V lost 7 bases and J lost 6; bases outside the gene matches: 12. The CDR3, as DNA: TGTGCCAGCATTGCCGGGGGGGCTTTTTGGGATACGCAGTATTTT. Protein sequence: CASIAGGAFWDTQYF.

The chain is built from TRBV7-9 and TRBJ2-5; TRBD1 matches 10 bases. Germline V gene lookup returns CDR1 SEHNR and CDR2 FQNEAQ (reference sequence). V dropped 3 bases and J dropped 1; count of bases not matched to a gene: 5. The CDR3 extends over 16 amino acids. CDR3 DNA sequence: TGTGCCAGCAGCTTCGGACAGGGGGGACTCCAAGAGACCCAGTACTTC. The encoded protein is CASSFGQGGLQETQYF. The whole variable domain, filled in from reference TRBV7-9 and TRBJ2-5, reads DTGVSQNPRHKITKRGQNVTFRCDPISEHNRLYWYRQTLGQGPEFLTYFQNEAQLEKSRLLSDRFSAERPKGSFSTLEIQRTEQGDSAMYLCASSFGQGGLQETQYFGPGTRLLVL.

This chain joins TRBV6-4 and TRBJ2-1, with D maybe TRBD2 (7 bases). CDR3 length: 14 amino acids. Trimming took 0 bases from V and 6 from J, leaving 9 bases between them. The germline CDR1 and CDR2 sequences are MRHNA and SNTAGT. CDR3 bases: TGTGCCAGCAGTGACTCGGCGGGGGCCAATGAGCAGTTCTTC. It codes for CASSDSAGANEQFF.

The CDR3 protein is CASSWTSGETANTGELFF. DNA of the CDR3: TGTGCCAGCAGTTGGACTAGCGGGGAGACCGCGAACACCGGGGAGCTGTTTTTT. The rearrangement joins TRBV2 to TRBJ2-2, with 12 bases matching TRBD2. With 5 bases clipped from V and 0 bases from J, the junction kept 7 bases outside the gene matches. Germline loops: CDR1 SNHLY, CDR2 FYNNEI. The CDR3 contains 18 residues.

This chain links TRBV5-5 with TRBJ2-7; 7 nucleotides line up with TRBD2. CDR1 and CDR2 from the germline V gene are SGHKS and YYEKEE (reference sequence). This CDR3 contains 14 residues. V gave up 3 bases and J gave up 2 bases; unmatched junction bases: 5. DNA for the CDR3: TGTGCCAGCAGCTCGGAGCGGGGCCCCTACGAGCAGTACTTC. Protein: CASSSERGPYEQYF.

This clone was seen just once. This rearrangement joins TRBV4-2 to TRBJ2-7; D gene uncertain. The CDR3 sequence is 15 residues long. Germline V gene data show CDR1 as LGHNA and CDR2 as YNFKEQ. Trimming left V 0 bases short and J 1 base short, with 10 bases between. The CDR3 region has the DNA TGTGCCAGCAGCCAAGACAAGCCGCCGTCCTACGAGCAGTACTTC. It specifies CASSQDKPPSYEQYF.

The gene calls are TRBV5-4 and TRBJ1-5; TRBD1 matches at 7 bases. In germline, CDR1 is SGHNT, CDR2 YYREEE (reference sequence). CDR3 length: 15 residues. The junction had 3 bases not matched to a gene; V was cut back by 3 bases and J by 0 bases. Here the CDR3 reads CASSWDSYSNQPQHF. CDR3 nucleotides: TGTGCCAGCAGCTGGGACAGCTATAGCAATCAGCCCCAGCATTTT.

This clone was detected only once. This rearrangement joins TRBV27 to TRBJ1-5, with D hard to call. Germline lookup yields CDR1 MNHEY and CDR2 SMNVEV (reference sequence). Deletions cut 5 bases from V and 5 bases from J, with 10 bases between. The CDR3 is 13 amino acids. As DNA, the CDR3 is TGTGCCAGCAGTCTCCTCGGGGATCAGCCCCAGCATTTT. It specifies CASSLLGDQPQHF.

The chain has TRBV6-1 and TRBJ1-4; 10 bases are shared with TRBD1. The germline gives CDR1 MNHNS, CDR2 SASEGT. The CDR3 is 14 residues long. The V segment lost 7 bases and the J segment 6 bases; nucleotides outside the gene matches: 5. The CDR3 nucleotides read TGTGCCAGCAAACGGACAGGGGGGGATGAAAAACTGTTTTTT. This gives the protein CASKRTGGDEKLFF.

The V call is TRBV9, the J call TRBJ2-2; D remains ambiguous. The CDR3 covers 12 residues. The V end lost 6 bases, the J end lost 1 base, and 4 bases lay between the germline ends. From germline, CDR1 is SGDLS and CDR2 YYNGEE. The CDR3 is CASTQNTGELFF. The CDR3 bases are TGTGCCAGCACCCAGAACACCGGGGAGCTGTTTTTT.

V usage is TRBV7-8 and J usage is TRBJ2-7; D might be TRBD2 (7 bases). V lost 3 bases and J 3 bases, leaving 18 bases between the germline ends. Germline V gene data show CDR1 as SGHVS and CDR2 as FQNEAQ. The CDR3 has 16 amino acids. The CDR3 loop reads CASSFDLGGGFYEQYF. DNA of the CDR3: TGTGCCAGCAGCTTCGACCTAGGGGGAGGGTTCTACGAGCAGTACTTC.

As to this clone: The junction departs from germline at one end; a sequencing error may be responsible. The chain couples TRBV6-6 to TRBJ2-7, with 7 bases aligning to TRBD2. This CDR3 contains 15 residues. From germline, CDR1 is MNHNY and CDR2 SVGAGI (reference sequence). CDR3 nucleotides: TGTGCCTGCAGCCCCTGGGGGAGGGCCAACTACGAGCAGTACTTC. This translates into CACSPWGRANYEQYF.